What follows describes a single TCR beta chain. The antigen is not known. The source of the sample is a study of OX40 agonist ivuxolimab in advanced cancers. Sequencing used immunoSEQ multiplex PCR; TCRdb keeps in-frame clones, though not all of them. Among tens of thousands of clones listed, around 88% were seen once. Study-wide findings and caveats: Mean expanded clone counts were higher in CD8+ than CD4+ T cells.

The germline CDR1 and CDR2 sequences are LNHNV and YYDKDF (reference sequence). There are 15 residues in the CDR3. The V gene end was trimmed by 1 base and the J gene end by 6 bases; junction bases not matched to a gene: 7. Autoimmune disease history or systemic immunosuppression meant exclusion. This receptor was taken from an adult with an advanced solid tumor such as melanoma, head and neck, liver or kidney cancer. The V gene is TRBV15, the J gene TRBJ2-3; 7 positions match TRBD1. This sample comprised CD4+ or CD8+ T cells sorted from blood, obtained in a trial of the OX40 agonist ivuxolimab. The CDR3 is CATSRVKGTDDTQYF. CDR3 bases: TGTGCCACCAGCAGAGTCAAAGGGACAGACGATACGCAGTATTTT. Full variable domain (missing parts from reference TRBV15 and TRBJ2-3): DAMVIQNPRYQVTQFGKPVTLSCSQTLNHNVMYWYQQKSSQAPKLLFHYYDKDFNNEADTPDNFQSRRPNTSFCFLDIRSPGLGDTAMYLCATSRVKGTDDTQYFGPGTRLTVL.